Shown below are 17 T cell receptor beta chains from a single sample sequenced in a study of molecular identifiers for immune sequencing clone quantification. TCRdb re-called the PCR reads with MiXCR, one entry per CDR3 protein. The repertoire holds about 510,000 distinct CDR3 sequences, approximately 25% seen once, with 0.7% to 0.9% in the top ten. Sequenced: naive CD8+ T cells from blood, with Jurkat cell RNA spiked in. Stated subset: FACS-sorted CD8+CD4-CCR7+CD45RA+ naive T cells. Every receptor here comes from a human donor in good health. Some libraries in this study had Jurkat cell RNA spiked in.

This clonotype was picked up many times. The chain carries TRBV20-1 and TRBJ1-1, with a tentative D call TRBD1 (5 bases). Per germline, CDR1 DFQATT and CDR2 SNEGSKA (reference sequence). V was trimmed by 7 bases and J by 3 bases, leaving 24 bases between them. This CDR3 has 16 residues. The CDR3 spells CSVRGNMAYGDTEAFF. Here the CDR3 DNA reads TGCAGTGTGCGGGGGAATATGGCTTATGGGGACACTGAAGCTTTCTTT.

DNA for the CDR3: TGTGCCAGCAGTTACTCGAGCGCCGGATACACCGGGGAGCTGTTTTTT. As protein: CASSYSSAGYTGELFF. V is TRBV6-2 or TRBV6-3 and J is TRBJ2-2; D is unclear. The CDR3 spans 16 residues. Germline CDR1 and CDR2: MNHEY and SVGEGT. V was trimmed by 0 bases and J by 3 bases, leaving 11 bases between them.

The sample holds many counts of this clonotype. The chain has TRBV12-3 or TRBV12-4 and TRBJ1-5, with D maybe TRBD1 (5 bases). Trimming removed 5 bases from V and 5 bases from J, with 10 bases in between. There are 13 residues in the CDR3. CDR3 sequence reads: CASSDSGDQPQHF. The CDR3 DNA follows: TGTGCCAGCAGTGACAGTGGGGATCAGCCCCAGCATTTT.

The sample holds a few counts of this clonotype. The rearrangement joins TRBV9 to TRBJ1-2; tentative D call: TRBD1 (5 bases). Germline CDR1 and CDR2: SGDLS and YYNGEE. V shed 0 bases and J shed 0 bases, with 9 bases lying between them. This CDR3 is built from 15 residues. CDR3: CASSVVGGPNYGYTF. The CDR3 coding sequence is TGTGCCAGCAGCGTAGTGGGGGGACCTAACTATGGCTACACCTTC.

Notes on this clonotype: The junction departs from the called germline gene at one end, perhaps through a read error. This CDR3 reads CASSLGGQTLTNQPQNF. For the CDR3, the DNA is TGTGCCAGCAGCTTGGGGGGACAGACGTTAACCAATCAGCCCCAGAATTTT. The genes are TRBV7-2 and TRBJ1-5; 7 bases fit TRBD1. Looked up from germline, CDR1 is SGHTA and CDR2 is FQGNSA. The CDR3 consists of 17 residues.

This clonotype has a handful of counts. The CDR3 DNA reads as TGTGCCAGCAGCTGGACTAGCGGAGCGTCCTACAATGAGCAGTTCTTC. It is translated as CASSWTSGASYNEQFF. V and J are TRBV11-2 and TRBJ2-1; 10 bases fit TRBD2. Trimming cost V 4 bases and J 1 base; bases outside gene matches: 4. This CDR3 has 16 residues. CDR1 and CDR2 (germline): SGHAT, FQNNGV.

The V and J genes are TRBV20-1 and TRBJ2-3; TRBD1 is a possible D gene (5 bases). Trimming left V 6 bases short and J 1 base short, with 29 bases between. The germline V gene has CDR1 DFQATT and CDR2 SNEGSKA (reference sequence). The CDR3 spans 19 residues. CDR3 loop: CSATYDGEQVTRGTDTQYF. Here the CDR3 DNA reads TGCAGTGCCACCTACGACGGAGAGCAAGTCACCAGGGGCACAGATACGCAGTATTTT.

There are a few counts of this clonotype. The genes are TRBV4-2 and TRBJ1-1, with D possibly TRBD1 on 5 matching bases. V lost 1 base and J 5 bases, leaving 8 bases between the germline ends. This CDR3 spans 13 amino acids. Germline lookup yields CDR1 LGHNA and CDR2 YNFKEQ. CDR3 in amino acids: CASSQGGLTEAFF. Here the CDR3 DNA reads TGTGCCAGCAGCCAAGGGGGGTTAACTGAAGCTTTCTTT.

The rearrangement uses TRBV4-3 and TRBJ1-1; D gene unclear. V was shortened by 1 base and J by 3 bases, with 15 bases between the two germline ends. CDR3 size: 16 residues. Germline CDR1 and CDR2: LGHNA and YSLEER. This CDR3 reads CASSQGVEREYTEAFF. CDR3 nucleotides: TGCGCCAGCAGCCAAGGGGTCGAAAGGGAGTACACTGAAGCTTTCTTT.

To note about this clonotype: A clone one base away is much larger, so this may be a read error. The rearrangement joins TRBV5-1 to TRBJ2-1; D remains unclear. From germline, CDR1 is SGHRS and CDR2 YFSETQ. There are 15 residues in the CDR3. The V and J ends lost 5 bases and 0 bases respectively, with 12 bases between them. CDR3 in amino acids: CASRPTFSSYNEQFF. CDR3 bases: TGCGCCAGCAGACCGACCTTCTCCTCCTACAATGAGCAGTTCTTC. The whole variable domain, filled in from reference TRBV5-1 and TRBJ2-1, reads KAGVTQTPRYLIKTRGQQVTLSCSPISGHRSVSWYQQTPGQGLQFLFEYFSETQRNKGNFPGRFSGRQFSNSRSEMNVSTLELGDSALYLCASRPTFSSYNEQFFGPGTRLTVL.

This rearrangement joins TRBV28 to TRBJ1-5; D is uncertain. This CDR3 comprises 14 residues. The V end lost 5 bases, the J end lost 6 bases, and 14 bases lay between the germline ends. Germline values: CDR1 MDHEN, CDR2 SYDVKM. CDR3 protein: CASSTRGGGQPQHF. CDR3 bases: TGTGCCAGCAGTACTCGGGGAGGAGGTCAGCCCCAGCATTTT.

Worth noting for this clonotype: A junction end diverges from the germline sequence, so it may reflect a read error. The V and J genes are TRBV6-2 or TRBV6-3 and TRBJ1-1, with D unresolved. The CDR3 loop spans 15 amino acids. Germline CDR1 reads MNHEY; CDR2 reads SVGEGT. DNA of the CDR3: TGTGCCAGCTCCCCGTTCGGGGATCGGAACACTGGAGCTTTCTTT. This translates into CASSPFGDRNTGAFF.

This clonotype has at least ten counts. The gene calls are TRBV7-9 and TRBJ1-3, with D maybe TRBD1 (5 bases). Germline V gene sequence: CDR1 SEHNR, CDR2 FQNEAQ (reference sequence). V was shortened by 5 bases and J by 4 bases, with 15 bases between the two germline ends. The CDR3 runs 15 residues. CDR3 DNA: TGTGCCAGCAGCCCCGCCGTAGGGGAAGGAAACACCATATATTTT. Amino acids: CASSPAVGEGNTIYF.

Many counts were recorded for this clonotype. V gene TRBV28 combines with J gene TRBJ1-1; TRBD1 matches 7 bases. Germline CDR1 reads MDHEN; CDR2 reads SYDVKM. V lost 3 bases to trimming and J lost 3 bases; unmatched junction nucleotides: 4. The CDR3 extends over 14 amino acids. Here the CDR3 reads CASSFTGVDTEAFF. The DNA of the CDR3 is TGTGCCAGCAGTTTTACAGGGGTCGACACTGAAGCTTTCTTT.

This clonotype was seen ten or more times. This sequence joins TRBV6-2 or TRBV6-3 and TRBJ1-1, with 7 bases identical to TRBD1. Germline CDR1 and CDR2: MNHEY and SVGEGT. The trim removed 4 bases at V and 1 base at J, leaving 12 bases unmatched. The CDR3 runs 17 residues. The CDR3, as DNA: TGTGCCAGCAGTTCGTGGACAGGACCCAAGGAGAACACTGAAGCTTTCTTT. It translates to CASSSWTGPKENTEAFF.

About this clonotype: A much more abundant neighbour one base away suggests this may be a read error. Given the absence of the conserved phenylalanine or tryptophan at the CDR3 end, a read error is likely. V is TRBV14 and J is TRBJ2-7; 8 bases match TRBD2. From germline, CDR1 is SGHDN and CDR2 FVKESK. The CDR3 loop spans 18 amino acids. After removal of 4 bases from V and 6 bases from J, the junction contained 20 bases not matched to a gene. CDR3 residues: CASSPLFTRAGTSLEQYL. The CDR3, as DNA: TGTGCCAGCAGCCCACTATTTACACGCGCCGGGACTAGTCTCGAGCAGTACCTC.

This chain connects TRBV12-3 or TRBV12-4 to TRBJ2-2; 8 bases line up with TRBD1. CDR3 length: 17 residues. The trim removed 7 bases at V and 3 bases at J, leaving 13 bases unmatched. Here the CDR3 reads CASTLDRAEVDTGELFF. CDR3 DNA sequence: TGTGCCAGCACCCTGGACAGGGCGGAAGTGGACACCGGGGAGCTGTTTTTT.